The clone carrying this T cell receptor (beta chain) was seen more than once but under ten times. This entry is derived from a study of blood T cells in healthy people across ages. The germline V gene has CDR1 SEHNR and CDR2 FQNEAQ (reference sequence). V lost 5 bases and J lost 5; bases outside the gene matches: 3. The CDR3 has 14 residues. A sample-barcoded 5' primer and a J-beta primer mix were used in a second PCR of about 7 to 12 cycles. TCRdb recomputed calls from the 5' RACE reads with MiXCR, one row per CDR3 protein. Of 790,000 or so distinct CDR3 sequences in the sample, about 46% were seen once.

The TCR sequence derives from a man aged 80 or over in good health. The sample taken for sequencing was blood. The chain combines TRBV7-9 with TRBJ2-7; TRBD2 aligns across 13 bases. CDR3: CASSAGLAGNEQYF. Written as DNA, the CDR3 is TGTGCCAGCAGCGCGGGACTAGCGGGAAACGAGCAGTACTTC.